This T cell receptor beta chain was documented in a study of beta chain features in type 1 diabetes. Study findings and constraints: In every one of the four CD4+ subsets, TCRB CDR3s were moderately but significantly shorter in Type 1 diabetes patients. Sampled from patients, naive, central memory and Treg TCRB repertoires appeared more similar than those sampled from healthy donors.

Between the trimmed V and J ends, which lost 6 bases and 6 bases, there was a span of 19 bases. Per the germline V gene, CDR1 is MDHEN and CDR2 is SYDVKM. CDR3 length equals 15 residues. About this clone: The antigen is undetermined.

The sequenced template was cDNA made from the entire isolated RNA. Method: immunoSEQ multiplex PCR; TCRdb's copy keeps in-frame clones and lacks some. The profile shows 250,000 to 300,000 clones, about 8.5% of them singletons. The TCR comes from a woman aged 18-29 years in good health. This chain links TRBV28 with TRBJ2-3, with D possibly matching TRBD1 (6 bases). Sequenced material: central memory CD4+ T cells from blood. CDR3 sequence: CASRPFSQGIDTQYF. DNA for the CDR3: TGTGCCAGCAGACCATTCTCTCAGGGGATCGATACGCAGTATTTT.